The present T cell receptor beta chain was sequenced within a study of T cells in Graves' hyperthyroidism and ophthalmopathy. V gave up 0 bases and J gave up 0 bases, with 7 bases separating them. The CDR3 has 14 residues. The V gene's germline CDR1 is SGHRS and CDR2 YFSETQ. What was amplified from RNA transcripts were TCR beta CDR3 regions. A set of HTBI primers served as the primers for a first-round RT-PCR of the TCR CDR3. TCRdb re-derived calls from the multiplex PCR reads in MiXCR, one entry per CDR3 protein. The repertoire holds about 250,000 distinct CDR3 sequences, with around 22% as singletons.

Sequencing was done on a sample of blood. This clonotype was obtained from a man aged 30-40 years with Graves' ophthalmopathy. This chain connects TRBV5-1 to TRBJ2-7; D remains unclear. In DNA form, the CDR3 reads TGCGCCAGCAGCTTGGAGGCGAGCTCCTACGAGCAGTACTTC. Encoded protein: CASSLEASSYEQYF.